This is a list of T cell receptor beta chains from one sample in a study of Tregs in tolerant kidney transplant recipients. Measured with immunoSEQ multiplex PCR; TCRdb has only the in-frame clones, and not every one. Seen here are more than 60,000 clones, around nine tenths observed once, and the top ten hold nearly 0.4%. The sample consisted of CD4+ T cells from blood, taken before the transplant. The source is a human donor who received a combined kidney and bone marrow transplant. Each CDR3 is given with its conserved first and last residue. The order of the fields is clone size, J gene, D gene, V gene, CDR3 protein, CDR3 DNA. A D gene is named only where the DNA matches it firmly. For some rows the clone size is stated as once, few or many, or as a class when expanded; others skip it.

>few|TRBJ2-1|TRBD2|TRBV13
CASSLRRTSASEQFF
TGTGCCAGCAGCTTACGACGGACTAGCGCGAGTGAGCAGTTCTTC
>NA|TRBJ2-2|NA|TRBV9
CASSVDPSGRNTGELFF
TGTGCCAGCAGCGTAGATCCCTCCGGGAGAAACACCGGGGAGCTGTTTTTT
>NA|TRBJ2-7|NA|TRBV9
CASSVGWAGGLEQYF
TGTGCCAGCAGCGTAGGATGGGCAGGGGGGCTCGAGCAGTACTTC
>NA|TRBJ2-2|TRBD2|TRBV4-2
CASSPLAGLELFF
TGTGCCAGCAGCCCACTAGCGGGACTGGAGCTGTTTTTT
>NA|TRBJ2-7|TRBD2|TRBV28
CASSSFRGYGPSGAYEQYF
TGTGCCAGCAGTTCCTTCAGGGGCTACGGACCTAGCGGGGCCTACGAGCAGTACTTC
>NA|TRBJ2-7|NA|TRBV4-2
CASSQAATPRDEQYF
TGTGCCAGCAGCCAAGCTGCCACTCCCCGCGACGAGCAGTACTTC
>NA|TRBJ2-1|NA|TRBV15
CATSIWAGSANEQFF
TGTGCCACCAGCATATGGGCGGGATCCGCGAATGAGCAGTTCTTC
>few|TRBJ2-3|NA|TRBV5-8
CASSLGDTYTDTQYF
TGTGCCAGCAGCTTAGGGGACACATACACAGATACGCAGTATTTT
>NA|TRBJ2-1|TRBD1|TRBV11-3
CASSLGTGIYNEQFF
TGTGCCAGCAGCTTAGGGACAGGGATCTACAATGAGCAGTTCTTC
>NA|TRBJ2-1|TRBD2|TRBV10-2
CASSKTGTSGRGAHDNEQFF
TGCGCCAGCAGTAAAACCGGGACTAGCGGGAGAGGGGCCCATGACAATGAGCAGTTCTTC
>once|TRBJ1-4|TRBD1|TRBV19
CASSFGTGYNEKLFF
TGTGCCAGTAGTTTCGGGACAGGGTATAATGAAAAACTGTTTTTT
>NA|TRBJ2-5|TRBD2|TRBV7-9
CASRFQLAGVSSETQYF
TGTGCCAGCAGGTTCCAGTTAGCGGGAGTCTCGAGCGAGACCCAGTACTTC
>NA|TRBJ2-1|TRBD1|TRBV9
CASSVGPMTGTEQFF
TGTGCCAGCAGCGTAGGCCCAATGACAGGGACTGAGCAGTTCTTC
>NA|TRBJ1-3|NA|TRBV9
CASSESTGNTIYF
TGTGCCAGCAGCGAATCAACAGGGAACACCATATATTTT
>NA|TRBJ1-2|NA|TRBV7-6
CASSPSWAGTNYGYTF
TGTGCCAGCAGCCCATCCTGGGCAGGAACTAACTATGGCTACACCTTC
>NA|TRBJ1-4|NA|TRBV6-5
CASRAGTLPNEKLFF
TGTGCCAGCAGGGCCGGGACACTCCCTAATGAAAAACTGTTTTTT
>NA|TRBJ2-3|NA|TRBV7-8
CASSLASGEGTDTQYF
TGTGCCAGCAGCTTAGCGTCGGGAGAGGGGACAGATACGCAGTATTTT
>NA|TRBJ2-7|NA|TRBV29-1
CSVEGDIPHEQYF
TGCAGCGTTGAAGGGGACATTCCCCACGAGCAGTACTTC
>NA|TRBJ2-5|NA|TRBV21-1
CASSKQGHRARGPQETQYF
TGTGCCAGCAGCAAACAGGGTCACAGGGCAAGGGGGCCTCAAGAGACCCAGTACTTC
>NA|TRBJ2-7|NA|TRBV27
CASSLRGLPYEQYF
TGTGCCAGCAGCCTTCGAGGGTTACCCTACGAGCAGTACTTC
>NA|TRBJ2-7|NA|TRBV28
CASSSAEEGPYEQYF
TGTGCCAGCAGTTCGGCCGAGGAGGGTCCCTACGAGCAGTACTTC
>few|TRBJ1-2|TRBD1|TRBV4-2
CASSQDTGTGDNSDYGYTF
TGTGCCAGCAGCCAAGACACCGGGACAGGGGATAATTCGGACTATGGCTACACCTTC
>NA|TRBJ1-1|TRBD1|TRBV28
CASSPRQGRLNTEAFF
TGTGCCAGCAGTCCCCGACAGGGGAGGCTGAACACTGAAGCTTTCTTT
>NA|TRBJ2-5|TRBD1|TRBV27
CASSFKRDSYNQETQYF
TGTGCCAGCAGTTTCAAAAGGGACAGCTATAATCAAGAGACCCAGTACTTC
>NA|TRBJ1-1|NA|TRBV5-1
CASSFGGFTEAFF
TGCGCCAGCAGCTTCGGGGGGTTCACTGAAGCTTTCTTT
>NA|TRBJ1-4|NA|TRBV29-1
CSVDGEKLFF
TGCAGCGTTGACGGTGAAAAACTGTTTTTT
>NA|TRBJ2-7|NA|TRBV7-2
CASSLTIRGEQYF
TGTGCCAGCAGCTTGACGATTCGGGGCGAGCAGTACTTC
>NA|TRBJ2-1|TRBD2|TRBV27
CASSLSQLAGGPRGEQFF
TGTGCCAGCAGTTTATCTCAGCTAGCGGGAGGGCCACGTGGTGAGCAGTTCTTC
>NA|TRBJ2-7|TRBD1|TRBV4-1
CASSQAWDSSYEQYF
TGCGCCAGCAGCCAAGCATGGGACAGCTCCTACGAGCAGTACTTC